This TCR beta chain comes out of a study of T cell repertoires in cytomegalovirus infection. TCRdb recomputed calls from the reads with MiXCR, one row per CDR3 protein. The table shows 800,000 to 950,000 distinct CDR3 sequences, with 30% to 35% occurring only once. The V and J ends lost 1 base and 6 bases respectively, with 12 bases between them. Germline V gives CDR1 MNHEY, CDR2 SMNVEV (reference sequence). The CDR3 runs to 14 residues. Concerning this clonotype: Its antigen is unknown.

The clonotype was recovered from a human donor in good health (CMV status not recorded). Some clones in this sample may be carry-over from other donors' samples. Sequenced material: cultured CD8+ T cells from PBMCs, taken from culture after CMV antigen stimulation. This chain connects TRBV27 to TRBJ1-2; D remains unclear. The CDR3 DNA reads as TGTGCCAGCAGTTTATTTAACAGCAGGAATGGCTACACCTTC. Amino acids: CASSLFNSRNGYTF.